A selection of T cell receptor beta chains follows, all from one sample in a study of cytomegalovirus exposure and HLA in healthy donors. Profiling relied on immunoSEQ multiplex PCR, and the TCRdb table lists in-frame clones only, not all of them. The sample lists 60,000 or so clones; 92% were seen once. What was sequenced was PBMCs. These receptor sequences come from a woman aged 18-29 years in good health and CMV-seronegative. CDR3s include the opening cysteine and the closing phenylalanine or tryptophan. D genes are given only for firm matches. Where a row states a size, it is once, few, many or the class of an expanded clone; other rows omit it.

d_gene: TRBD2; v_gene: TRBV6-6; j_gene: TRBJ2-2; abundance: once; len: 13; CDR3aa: CASFSSGAGELFF; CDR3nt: TGTGCCAGCTTCTCTAGCGGGGCGGGGGAGCTGTTTTTT
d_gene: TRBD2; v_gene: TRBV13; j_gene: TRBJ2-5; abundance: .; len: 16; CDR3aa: CASSAPLARGGETQYF; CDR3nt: TGTGCCAGCAGCGCCCCCTTAGCGCGGGGGGGCGAGACCCAGTACTTC
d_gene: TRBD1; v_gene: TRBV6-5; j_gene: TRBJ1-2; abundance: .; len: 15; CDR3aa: CASRPGRNSGGGYTF; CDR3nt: TGTGCCAGCAGGCCCGGACGGAATTCAGGGGGGGGCTACACCTTC
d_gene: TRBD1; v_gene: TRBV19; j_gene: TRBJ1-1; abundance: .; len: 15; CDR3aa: CASSWGTGGAGEAFF; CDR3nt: TGTGCCAGTAGTTGGGGAACAGGGGGCGCGGGTGAAGCTTTCTTT
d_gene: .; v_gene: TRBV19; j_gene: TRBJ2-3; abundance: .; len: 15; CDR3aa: CASSIRGANMDTQYF; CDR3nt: TGTGCCAGTAGTATACGCGGGGCGAATATGGATACGCAGTATTTT
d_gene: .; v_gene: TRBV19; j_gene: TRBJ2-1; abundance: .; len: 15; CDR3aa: CASSGTFSSYNEQFF; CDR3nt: TGTGCCAGTAGTGGGACTTTTTCCTCCTACAATGAGCAGTTCTTC
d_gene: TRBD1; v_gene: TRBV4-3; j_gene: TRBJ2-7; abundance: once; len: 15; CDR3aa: CASSQEGQGIGEQYF; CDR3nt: TGCGCCAGCAGCCAGGAGGGACAGGGGATCGGCGAGCAGTACTTC
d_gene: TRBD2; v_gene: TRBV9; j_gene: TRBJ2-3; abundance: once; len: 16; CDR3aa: CASSVGIAGYTDTQYF; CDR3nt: TGTGCCAGCAGCGTAGGAATAGCGGGATACACAGATACGCAGTATTTT
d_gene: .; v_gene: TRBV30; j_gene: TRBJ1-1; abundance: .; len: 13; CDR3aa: CAWSVLTGTEAFF; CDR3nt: TGTGCCTGGAGTGTACTAACGGGCACTGAAGCTTTCTTT
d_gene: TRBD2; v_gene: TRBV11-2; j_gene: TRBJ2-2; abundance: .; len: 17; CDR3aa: CASSLGASGRFTGELFF; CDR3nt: TGTGCCAGCAGCTTAGGAGCTAGCGGGAGATTCACCGGGGAGCTGTTTTTT
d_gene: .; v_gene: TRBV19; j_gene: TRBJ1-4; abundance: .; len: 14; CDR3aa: CASSTAEEWEKLFF; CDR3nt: TGTGCCAGTAGTACGGCCGAGGAATGGGAAAAACTGTTTTTT
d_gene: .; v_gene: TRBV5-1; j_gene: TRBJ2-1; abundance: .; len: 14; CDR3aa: CASSFAQGGNEQFF; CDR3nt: TGCGCCAGCAGCTTCGCACAGGGGGGGAATGAGCAGTTCTTC
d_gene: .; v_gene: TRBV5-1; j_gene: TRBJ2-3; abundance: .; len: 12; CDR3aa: CASSLESGTQYF; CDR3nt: TGCGCCAGCAGCTTGGAATCGGGTACGCAGTATTTT
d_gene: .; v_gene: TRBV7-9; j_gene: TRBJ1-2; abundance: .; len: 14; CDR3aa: CASSSQQGSRGYTF; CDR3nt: TGTGCCAGCAGCTCACAACAGGGCTCGCGTGGCTACACCTTC